A selection of T cell receptor beta chains follows, all from one sample in a study of blood T cells in healthy people across ages. MiXCR, applied by TCRdb to the 5' RACE reads, yields one record per CDR3 protein. The sample has about 640,000 distinct CDR3 sequences, approximately 30% seen once; the top ten hold approximately 14%. Sequencing used blood. These receptors were obtained from an elderly woman in good health. CDR3s include the opening cysteine and the closing phenylalanine or tryptophan. A D gene is named only where the DNA matches it firmly.

J,D,V,CDR3
TRBJ2-7,TRBD2,TRBV30,CAGGSGVGEQYF
-,-,TRBV28,CASSSGQGRKQETQYF
TRBJ2-1,-,TRBV3-1,CASSRQGFDANEQFF
TRBJ2-7,TRBD2,TRBV6-1,CASSEGAGGYEQYF
TRBJ2-2,-,TRBV7-2,CASRQIQGNTGELFF
TRBJ2-3,TRBD1,TRBV2,CASRYWGTGRTDTQYF
TRBJ1-1,-,TRBV18,CASSPLRTAPGVEAFF
TRBJ2-1,-,TRBV7-9,CASSRTYEQFF
TRBJ1-6,TRBD1,TRBV5-5,CASSQGQGTNSPLHF
TRBJ1-5,-,TRBV6-1,CASSEGPARAQPQHF
TRBJ1-1,TRBD1,TRBV7-9,CASRDNGGTASNMNTEAFF
TRBJ2-1,TRBD2,TRBV6-6,CASSARTSADNEQFF
TRBJ2-1,-,TRBV29-1,CSVPDRTVSYNEQFF
TRBJ2-3,-,TRBV12-3/TRBV12-4,CASSLPGSTDTQYF
TRBJ1-2,-,TRBV7-3,CASSRTLAVVVYGYTF